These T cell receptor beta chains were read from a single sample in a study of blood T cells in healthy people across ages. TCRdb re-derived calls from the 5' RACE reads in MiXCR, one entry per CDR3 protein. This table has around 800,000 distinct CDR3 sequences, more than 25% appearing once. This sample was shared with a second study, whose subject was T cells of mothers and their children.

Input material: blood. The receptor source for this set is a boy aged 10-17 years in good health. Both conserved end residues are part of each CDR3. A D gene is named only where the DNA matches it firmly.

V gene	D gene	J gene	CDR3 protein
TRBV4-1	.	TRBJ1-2	CASSQGFGEYGYTF
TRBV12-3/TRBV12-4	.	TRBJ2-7	CASSPVDSPRYEQYF
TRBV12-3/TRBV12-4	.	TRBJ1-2	CASSAGLNYGYTF
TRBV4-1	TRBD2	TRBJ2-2	CASSQDWRGGNTGELFF
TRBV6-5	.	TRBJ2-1	CASSYGYGSYNEQFF
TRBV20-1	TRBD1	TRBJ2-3	CSAPEPGGVEYF
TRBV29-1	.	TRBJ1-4	CSVLARGNEKLFF
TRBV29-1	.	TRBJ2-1	CSVDSGRGNNEQFF
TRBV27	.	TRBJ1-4	CASSSTLGGSNEKLFF
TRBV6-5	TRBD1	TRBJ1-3	CASSRGTASSGNTIYF
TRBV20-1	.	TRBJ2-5	CSARGAGVQETQYF
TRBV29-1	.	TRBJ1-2	CSVEVGGYTF
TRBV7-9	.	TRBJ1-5	CASSRGSNQPQHF
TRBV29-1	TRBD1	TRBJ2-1	CSVGLDRENEQFF
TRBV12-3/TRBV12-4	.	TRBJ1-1	CASSLVAGWGADTEAFF
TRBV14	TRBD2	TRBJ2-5	CASSQVRAGGPARETQYF
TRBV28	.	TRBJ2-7	CASSLLGVVRATYEQYF
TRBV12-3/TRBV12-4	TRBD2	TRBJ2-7	CASSSLAGDSYEQYF
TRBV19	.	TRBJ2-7	CASSIVPGGTEQYF
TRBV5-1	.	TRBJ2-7	CASSAEVLYEQYF
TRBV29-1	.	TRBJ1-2	CSGLQGYGYTF
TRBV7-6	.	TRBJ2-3	CASSPRGGLYIDTQYF
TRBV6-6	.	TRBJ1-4	CASSLLQFIDEKLFF
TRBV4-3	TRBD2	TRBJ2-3	CASSQDSSGGPASDTQYF
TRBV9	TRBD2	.	CASSTQAGPYEQYF
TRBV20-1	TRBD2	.	CSARVLAGGEPNEQFF
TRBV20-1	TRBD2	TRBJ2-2	CSAKAGGNTGELFF
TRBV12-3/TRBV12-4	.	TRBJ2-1	CASSLEGGTEQFF
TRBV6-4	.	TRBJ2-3	CASSEGGGHTDTQYF
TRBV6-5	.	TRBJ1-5	CASSSSFRGSSNQPQHF